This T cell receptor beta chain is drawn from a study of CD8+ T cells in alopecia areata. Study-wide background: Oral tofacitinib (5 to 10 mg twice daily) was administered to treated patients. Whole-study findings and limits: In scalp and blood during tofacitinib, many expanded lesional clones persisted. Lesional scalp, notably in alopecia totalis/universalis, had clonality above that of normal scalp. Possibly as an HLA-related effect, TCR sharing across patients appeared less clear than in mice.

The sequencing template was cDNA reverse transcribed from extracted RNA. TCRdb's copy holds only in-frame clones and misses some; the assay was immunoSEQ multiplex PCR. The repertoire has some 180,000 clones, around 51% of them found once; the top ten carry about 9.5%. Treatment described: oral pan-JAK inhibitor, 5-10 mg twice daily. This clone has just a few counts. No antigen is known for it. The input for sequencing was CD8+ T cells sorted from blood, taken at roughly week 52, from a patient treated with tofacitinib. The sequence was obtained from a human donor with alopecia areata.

CDR3 in DNA: TGCGCCAGCAGCCAGTTCCGGGGGGGCGAGACTGAAGCTTTCTTT. It specifies CASSQFRGGETEAFF. This chain connects TRBV4-3 to TRBJ1-1; D might be TRBD1 (6 bases). Per the germline V gene, CDR1 is LGHNA and CDR2 is YSLEER. The CDR3 totals 15 residues. Trimming stripped 3 bases from V and 5 bases from J, with 16 bases between.